The next 4 T cell receptor beta chains were all read from a single sample in a study of blood T cell repertoires in COVID-19. The data were produced by immunoSEQ multiplex PCR, yet TCRdb's version contains in-frame clones alone and is incomplete. The table has about 18,000 clones, around three quarters seen once; the top ten hold around 17%. Sequenced: peripheral blood. The origin of the receptors is a man aged 65-85 years with COVID-19, enrolled during active disease.

The CDR3 coding sequence is TGTGCCAGCAGCCACCTAGACAGGGGGCGGCACGAGCAGTACTTC. Translation: CASSHLDRGRHEQYF. The V call is TRBV3-1 (or the pseudogene TRBV3-2), the J call TRBJ2-7; the match to TRBD1 covers 10 bases. Germline assignment: CDR1 LGHDT and CDR2 YNNKEL (reference sequence). J lost 5 bases, V lost 3 bases, and 7 bases had no gene match. This CDR3 is 15 amino acids long.

The genes are TRBV7-2 and TRBJ1-2; TRBD1 agrees at 7 bases. Unmatched junction bases numbered 4, after V lost 2 bases and J lost 4 bases. The CDR3 is 14 residues long. Germline V gene lookup returns CDR1 SGHTA and CDR2 FQGNSA. For the CDR3, the DNA is TGTGCCAGCAGCTTAAGACAGGGCGGCTATGGCTACACCTTC. Protein sequence: CASSLRQGGYGYTF.

The chain recombines TRBV2 with TRBJ1-5; 11 bases are a match to TRBD1. Germline V gene sequence: CDR1 SNHLY, CDR2 FYNNEI. After removal of 5 bases from V and 7 bases from J, the junction contained 10 bases not matched to a gene. The CDR3 is 16 amino acids. CDR3 amino acids: CASSFQTGTGGQPQHF. The CDR3 bases are TGTGCCAGCAGTTTCCAAACCGGGACAGGGGGGCAGCCCCAGCATTTT. Full variable domain (remainder filled in from reference TRBV2 and TRBJ1-5): EPEVTQTPSHQVTQMGQEVILRCVPISNHLYFYWYRQILGQKVEFLVSFYNNEISEKSEIFDDQFSVERPDGSNFTLKIRSTKLEDSAMYFCASSFQTGTGGQPQHFGDGTRLSIL.

The J gene is TRBJ1-4, the V gene TRBV20-1; D unclear. This CDR3 region has 10 residues. CDR1 is DFQATT and CDR2 is SNEGSKA in the germline V gene (reference sequence). The V end lost 5 bases, the J end lost 8 bases, and 6 bases lay between the germline ends. The CDR3 nucleotides are TGCAGTGCTTACGGGGAAAAACTGTTTTTT. Protein sequence: CSAYGEKLFF.